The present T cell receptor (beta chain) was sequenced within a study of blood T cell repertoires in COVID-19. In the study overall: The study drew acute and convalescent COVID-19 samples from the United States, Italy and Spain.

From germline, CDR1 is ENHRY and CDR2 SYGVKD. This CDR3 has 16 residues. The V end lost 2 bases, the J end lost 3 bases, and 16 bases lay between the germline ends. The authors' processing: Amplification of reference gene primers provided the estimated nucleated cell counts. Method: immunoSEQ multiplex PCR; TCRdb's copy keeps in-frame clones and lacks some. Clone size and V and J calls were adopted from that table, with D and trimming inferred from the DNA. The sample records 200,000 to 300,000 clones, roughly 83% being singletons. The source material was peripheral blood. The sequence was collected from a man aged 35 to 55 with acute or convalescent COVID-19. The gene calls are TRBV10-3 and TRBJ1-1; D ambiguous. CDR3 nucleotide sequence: TGTGCCATCAGTGAGGAGGGCTGGGAGGGATACACTGAAGCTTTCTTT. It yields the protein CAISEEGWEGYTEAFF.